This record looks at one TCR beta chain sequence and its context. The source of the sample is a study of blood T cell repertoires in COVID-19. Study at large: The United States, Italy and Spain supplied acute and convalescent COVID-19 samples. PBMCs, B-cell-depleted T cells, or T cells were the source of the cDNA or gDNA that made up the material.

Per the original methods: Amplification of reference gene primers provided the estimated nucleated cell counts. Sequenced by immunoSEQ multiplex PCR; TCRdb stores in-frame clones only, minus some. Clonal size and the V and J genes are those of that table, whereas D and trimming came from the DNA. Counted here are around 200,000 clones, roughly 80% occurring once; the ten biggest clones make up over 2.5%. Germline CDR1 SGHRS, CDR2 YFSETQ. The CDR3 contains 15 residues. Trimming stripped 0 bases from V and 5 bases from J, with 13 bases between. Sequenced input: peripheral blood. The rearrangement uses TRBV5-1 and TRBJ2-3, with D unresolved. This receptor was taken from a human donor with acute or convalescent COVID-19. The donor label of this sample is uncertain. The CDR3, as DNA: TGCGCCAGCAGCTTGGTAAGCAGCGTGGTAGATACGCAGTATTTT. It encodes CASSLVSSVVDTQYF.